Listed here is a single T cell receptor beta chain. The data were taken from a study of blood T cell repertoires in COVID-19. Trimming pared 2 bases from V and 1 base from J, leaving 11 bases between. The CDR3 is made up of 15 amino acids. Germline assignment: CDR1 MNHEY and CDR2 SMNVEV (reference sequence). Only in-frame clones appear in the TCRdb table, and some are missing; sequencing was by immunoSEQ multiplex PCR. The sample lists about 68,000 clones; about nine tenths were seen once. The specimen was peripheral blood. The chain couples TRBV27 to TRBJ1-1; no clear D gene. This clonotype was sampled from a human donor in a cohort sampled during active COVID-19. In DNA, the CDR3 is TGTGCCAGCAGTTTAAACAGAAAACGGAACACTGAAGCTTTCTTT. This translates into CASSLNRKRNTEAFF.